This passage covers 27 T cell receptor beta chains from one sample sequenced in a study of cytomegalovirus exposure and HLA in healthy donors. 60 Vbeta and 13 Jbeta primers were used in PCR. TCRdb keeps only in-frame clones here, not all; method: immunoSEQ multiplex PCR. The sample includes about 190,000 clones, 81% of them seen just once. The sample comprised PBMCs. The receptors originated from a man aged 50-60 years in good health and CMV-seronegative.

CDR3 DNA sequence: TGTGCCAGCAGCTTAGTACAGTACACTGAAGCTTTCTTT. This sequence encodes CASSLVQYTEAFF. This sequence joins TRBV5-6 and TRBJ1-1; D unclear. V was trimmed by 2 bases and J by 3 bases, leaving 8 bases between them. CDR3 size: 13 residues. The germline CDR1 and CDR2 sequences are SGHDT and YYEEEE.

J is TRBJ1-3 and V is TRBV30, with a possible D match to TRBD1 (6 bases). The ends were cut back, 5 bases at V and 0 bases at J, with 11 bases in the middle. Germline lookup yields CDR1 GTSNPN and CDR2 SVGIG (reference sequence). CDR3 length: 14 residues. The CDR3 region has the DNA TGTGCCTGGGGGGGCCCGGGCTCTGGAAACACCATATATTTT. Protein product: CAWGGPGSGNTIYF.

V gene TRBV18 combines with J gene TRBJ1-1; D not resolved. This CDR3 is built from 13 residues. Trimming pared 5 bases from V and 5 bases from J, leaving 12 bases between. Germline loops: CDR1 KGHSH, CDR2 LQKENI. The CDR3 sequence is CASSAPGWTEAFF. The CDR3 region has the DNA TGTGCCAGCTCAGCCCCAGGTTGGACTGAAGCTTTCTTT.

The chain carries TRBV4-3 and TRBJ1-5; D is uncertain. CDR3 length: 16 amino acids. Trimming took off 0 bases at V and 0 bases at J, with 9 bases between the two ends. Germline V gene data show CDR1 as LGHNA and CDR2 as YSLEER. CDR3 loop: CASSQEAGYSNQPQHF. CDR3 coding DNA: TGCGCCAGCAGCCAAGAGGCAGGATATAGCAATCAGCCCCAGCATTTT.

The chain couples TRBV7-9 to TRBJ1-2; D remains unclear. Trimming removed 4 bases at V and 2 bases at J, with 17 bases between. This CDR3 is 16 amino acids long. Germline assignment: CDR1 SEHNR and CDR2 FQNEAQ (reference sequence). CDR3 bases: TGTGCCAGCAGCTCGAGCGTGGTAGGTGAGAACTATGGCTACACCTTC. The encoded protein is CASSSSVVGENYGYTF.

Turning to this clone: The sample holds other DNA sequences that translate to the same CDR3. The chain links TRBV5-4 to TRBJ1-1; tentative D call: TRBD1 (6 bases). V was clipped by 4 bases and J by 9 bases, with 19 bases between them. The V gene's germline CDR1 is SGHNT and CDR2 YYREEE (reference sequence). This CDR3 region has 14 residues. CDR3 loop: CASSPLYETGQAFF. The CDR3 DNA reads TGTGCCAGCAGCCCTCTATATGAGACAGGACAAGCTTTCTTT.

The chain uses TRBV4-3 and TRBJ1-1; 10 bases are shared with TRBD1. The ends lost 2 bases at V and 7 bases at J; junction bases unmatched: 7. CDR1 and CDR2 from the germline V gene are LGHNA and YSLEER. This CDR3 has 15 amino acids. The CDR3 nucleotides read TGCGCCAGCAGCCAAACCGGGACAGGGGAAGGTGAAGCTTTCTTT. It translates to CASSQTGTGEGEAFF.

The rearrangement uses TRBV7-2 and TRBJ1-6; perhaps TRBD1 as D (5 bases). The germline V gene has CDR1 SGHTA and CDR2 FQGNSA. This CDR3 is built from 18 residues. The V end lost 0 bases, the J end lost 0 bases, and 12 bases lay between the germline ends. CDR3 sequence reads: CASSLAAGLSSYNSPLHF. The CDR3 DNA is TGTGCCAGCAGCTTAGCGGCAGGGCTAAGCTCCTATAATTCACCCCTCCACTTT.

The genes are TRBV21-1 and TRBJ1-5. TRBV21-1 is an annotated pseudogene. The CDR3 runs to 14 residues. CDR3 bases: TGTGCCAACCCCCGGGGGGGGCCTAATCAGCCCCAGCATTTT. Translation gives CANPRGGPNQPQHF.

This chain links TRBV13 with TRBJ1-2; D is ambiguous. Germline assignment: CDR1 PRHDT and CDR2 FYEKMQ (reference sequence). Trimming shortened V by 1 base and J by 8 bases, and 5 bases separated the two germline ends. The CDR3 is made up of 11 amino acids. CDR3 nucleotide sequence: TGTGCCAGCAGCTTAGCGTCCGGCTACACCTTC. Amino acids: CASSLASGYTF.

This rearrangement joins TRBV25-1 to TRBJ1-6, with 8 positions matching TRBD1. V lost 1 base to trimming and J lost 9 bases; unmatched junction nucleotides: 5. The CDR3 spans 15 residues. CDR1 is MGHDK and CDR2 is SYGVNS in the germline V gene. CDR3 sequence reads: CASSESGTGLSPLHF. The CDR3 DNA is TGTGCCAGCAGTGAATCAGGGACAGGTCTTTCACCCCTCCACTTT.

This sequence joins TRBV7-8 and TRBJ2-5; 14 nucleotides line up with TRBD2. This CDR3 has 17 residues. The V gene end was trimmed by 5 bases and the J gene end by 2 bases; junction bases not matched to a gene: 7. The germline V gene has CDR1 SGHVS and CDR2 FQNEAQ. CDR3 sequence (DNA): TGTGCCAGCAGCGGACCGGGACTAGCGGGAGTGCAAGAGACCCAGTACTTC. Translation: CASSGPGLAGVQETQYF.

This clone was seen a few times. The V call is TRBV29-1, the J call TRBJ1-2; D might be TRBD1 (6 bases). The CDR3 length is 15 residues. Trimming stripped 6 bases from V and 5 bases from J, with 22 bases between. In germline, CDR1 is SQVTM, CDR2 ANQGSEA. The CDR3 DNA follows: TGCAGCGTCGCTGGGACAACTCTAGGGCCTTATGGCTACACCTTC. Encoded protein: CSVAGTTLGPYGYTF.

The rearrangement joins TRBV9 to TRBJ2-2; D gene unclear. Germline lookup yields CDR1 SGDLS and CDR2 YYNGEE. V dropped 0 bases and J dropped 2 bases, with 8 bases sitting between them. The CDR3 runs 15 residues. CDR3 in DNA: TGTGCCAGCAGCGTAGCTTTTCCCAACACCGGGGAGCTGTTTTTT. Encoded protein: CASSVAFPNTGELFF.

The V call is TRBV5-1, the J call TRBJ1-3; D not certain. The germline CDR1 and CDR2 sequences are SGHRS and YFSETQ. The length of the CDR3 is 16 residues. Trimming removed 0 bases from V and 0 bases from J, with 10 bases in between. The DNA of the CDR3 is TGCGCCAGCAGCTTGGCCGGACTCCTCTCTGGAAACACCATATATTTT. The encoded protein is CASSLAGLLSGNTIYF.

The CDR3 loop is CASSGGFEATYNEQFF. CDR3 in DNA: TGCGCCAGCAGCGGGGGGTTTGAGGCTACCTACAATGAGCAGTTCTTC. This rearrangement joins TRBV5-1 to TRBJ2-1, with D perhaps matching TRBD2 (6 bases). CDR1 and CDR2 (germline): SGHRS, YFSETQ. The V end lost 4 bases, the J end lost 2 bases, and 16 bases lay between the germline ends. This CDR3 is built from 16 residues.

CDR3 DNA sequence: TGTGCCAGTAACAACAGGGAAAACTACGAGCAGTACTTC. Amino acids: CASNNRENYEQYF. The chain carries TRBV19 and TRBJ2-7; possibly TRBD1 for D (6 bases). CDR1 is LNHDA and CDR2 is SQIVND in the germline V gene (reference sequence). Between the trimmed V and J ends, which lost 7 bases and 3 bases, there was a span of 13 bases. The CDR3 consists of 13 residues.

This chain joins TRBV6-5 and TRBJ2-3; the match to TRBD2 covers 11 bases. This CDR3 contains 16 residues. With 2 bases clipped from V and 0 bases from J, the junction kept 1 base outside the gene matches. Germline lookup yields CDR1 MNHEY and CDR2 SVGAGI. The CDR3 spells CASSYIAGGSTDTQYF. The CDR3 nucleotides are TGTGCCAGCAGTTACATAGCGGGGGGGAGCACAGATACGCAGTATTTT.

The V call is TRBV9, the J call TRBJ2-1, with TRBD1 as a possible D gene (5 bases). V dropped 4 bases and J dropped 9 bases, with 14 bases sitting between them. The CDR3 contains 13 residues. Germline V gene data show CDR1 as SGDLS and CDR2 as YYNGEE. CDR3 in DNA: TGTGCCAGCAGCCCGACGGACATCGGTGAGCAGTTCTTC. It translates to CASSPTDIGEQFF.

The chain is built from TRBV19 and TRBJ2-1; 7 bases align to TRBD1. Trimming at V came to 5 bases and at J to 3 bases, leaving 7 bases not matched to a gene. Germline lookup yields CDR1 LNHDA and CDR2 SQIVND (reference sequence). The CDR3 runs to 15 residues. The CDR3 DNA sequence: TGTGCCAGTAGTGTGGGACAGTCTATCTACAATGAGCAGTTCTTC. This sequence encodes CASSVGQSIYNEQFF.

This clone appeared a few times. This chain links TRBV5-4 with TRBJ2-5; D is possibly TRBD2 (5 bases). Germline V gene sequence: CDR1 SGHNT, CDR2 YYREEE (reference sequence). The CDR3 extends over 14 amino acids. The germline V and J ends were trimmed by 0 bases and 5 bases, with 11 bases remaining between them. CDR3 DNA sequence: TGTGCCAGCAGCTTGGCTGGGCCGGGGGAGACCCAGTACTTC. Translation: CASSLAGPGETQYF.

To note about this clone: One end of the junction fails to match germline, which may point to a read error. The chain couples TRBV7-9 to TRBJ1-6; 7 bases map to TRBD1. This CDR3 is built from 19 residues. Germline CDR1 SEHNR, CDR2 FQNEAQ (reference sequence). CDR3 nucleotides: TGTTCCAGCAGCTTTTTCGGACAGGCCTCCCGCTCCTATAATTCACCCCTCCACTTT. Translating it yields CSSSFFGQASRSYNSPLHF.

This sequence joins TRBV4-1 and TRBJ2-2; 9 bases line up with TRBD1. With 4 bases clipped from V and 10 bases from J, the junction kept 1 base outside the gene matches. The CDR3 covers 12 residues. Germline loops: CDR1 MGHRA, CDR2 YSYEKL. The chain's CDR3 is CASSRTGEELFF. The CDR3 coding sequence is TGCGCCAGCAGCCGGACAGGGGAGGAGCTGTTTTTT.

DNA of the CDR3: TGTGCCTGGAGAAGTAGGACAGCCAATGGCTACACCTTC. Translated: CAWRSRTANGYTF. This sequence joins TRBV30 and TRBJ1-2, with a weak D call TRBD1 (6 bases). Trimming removed 3 bases at V and 6 bases at J, with 14 bases between. Germline CDR1 GTSNPN, CDR2 SVGIG (reference sequence). The CDR3 has 13 residues.

The sample holds one count of this clone. The V gene is TRBV6-6, the J gene TRBJ1-5; 10 bases match TRBD1. V lost 6 bases and J lost 3; bases outside the gene matches: 5. Germline loops: CDR1 MNHNY, CDR2 SVGAGI (reference sequence). The CDR3 is 15 residues long. CDR3 coding DNA: TGTGCCAGCAGACCGACAGGGGGCAACAATCAGCCCCAGCATTTT. Translated, it gives CASRPTGGNNQPQHF.

The chain uses TRBV6-1 and TRBJ1-1; the D is unclear. The CDR3 extends over 15 amino acids. Trimming removed 3 bases from V and 4 bases from J, with 15 bases in between. CDR1 and CDR2 (germline): MNHNS, SASEGT. This CDR3 reads CASSEPGKHVTEAFF. The CDR3, as DNA: TGTGCCAGCAGTGAGCCCGGGAAACATGTCACTGAAGCTTTCTTT.

The chain is built from TRBV18 and TRBJ2-2; D gene ambiguous. The CDR3 totals 16 residues. Germline assignment: CDR1 KGHSH and CDR2 LQKENI. Trimming removed 1 base from V and 4 bases from J, with 13 bases in between. The CDR3 is CASSPRQAGSTGELFF. CDR3 in DNA: TGTGCCAGCTCACCACGGCAGGCAGGTTCCACCGGGGAGCTGTTTTTT.